The clone carrying this T cell receptor (beta chain) was seen a handful of times. The data were taken from a study of T cells after yellow fever vaccination. Production of TCR cDNA was by 5'RACE template switching, which also added a universal primer site and UMIs. One entry per CDR3 protein, called by TCRdb with MiXCR from the 5' RACE reads. The sample has about 400,000 distinct CDR3 sequences, roughly 10% seen once; the top ten hold 15% to 20%. Germline assignment: CDR1 MNHEY and CDR2 SVGAGI. Trimming pared 0 bases from V and 6 bases from J, leaving 16 bases between. The CDR3 runs to 16 residues. The sequenced sample was PBMCs, obtained on the day of the first yellow fever vaccination. This clonotype was obtained from a young man who received the YFV17D yellow fever vaccine. The gene calls are TRBV6-5 and TRBJ2-3; D gene unclear. The chain's CDR3 is CASSYSRRPPRDTQYF. CDR3 DNA: TGTGCCAGCAGTTACTCGAGAAGGCCTCCTCGGGATACGCAGTATTTT.